This T cell receptor beta chain was recovered during a study of blood T cell repertoires in COVID-19. Study in general: Nucleic acid was either cDNA or gDNA, and it came from T cells, B-cell-depleted T cells, or PBMCs.

Source study methods: Reference gene primer amplification gave nucleated cell count estimates. Some clones are missing from TCRdb's copy, which holds only in-frame ones; the method was immunoSEQ multiplex PCR. V and J calls and clone size are given by that table; D and trimming were obtained from the DNA. The top ten clones hold about 6.8% of a sample with fewer than 60,000 clones, approximately 89% of them seen once. V was pared by 1 base and J by 1 base, with 7 bases between. The CDR3 runs 14 residues. Germline CDR1 reads MNHEY; CDR2 reads SMNVEV (reference sequence). The chain combines TRBV27 with TRBJ1-1; D is perhaps TRBD1 (5 bases). This clonotype was obtained from a man aged 55-75 years with acute or convalescent COVID-19. What was sequenced was peripheral blood. The chain's CDR3 is CASSLYGQNTEAFF. CDR3 nucleotides: TGTGCCAGCAGTTTATATGGACAGAACACTGAAGCTTTCTTT.